The clone carrying this T cell receptor (beta chain) was seen at least ten times. Antigen: not known. These data belong to a study of T cell repertoires in cytomegalovirus infection. Study details: Both CMV infection and a matching HLA type were indicated by public TCR beta signatures. Findings and caveats of the study: Ex vivo, HLA-C-restricted CMV-specific TCR beta clonotypes prevailed over the rest of the response.

One entry per CDR3 protein, called by TCRdb with MiXCR from the reads. Among approximately 130,000 distinct CDR3 sequences listed, about 10% were seen once. The CDR3 is made up of 14 amino acids. Germline CDR1 reads SGHVS; CDR2 reads FQNEAQ. The V gene end was trimmed by 5 bases and the J gene end by 2 bases; junction bases not matched to a gene: 4. The chain is built from TRBV7-8 and TRBJ1-2, with TRBD1 identical over 8 bases. The origin of this receptor is a human donor in good health (CMV status not recorded). Some clones in this sample may be carry-over from other donors' samples. The sequenced sample consisted of PBMCs. CDR3 region: CASSPGGWNYGYTF. The CDR3 DNA sequence: TGTGCCAGCAGCCCAGGGGGCTGGAACTATGGCTACACCTTC.